This T cell receptor (beta chain) was identified during a study of Ad26.COV2.S vaccination and SARS-CoV-2 variants. Sequenced by immunoSEQ multiplex PCR; TCRdb stores in-frame clones only, minus some. Altogether roughly 700,000 clones are present, 80% to 90% being singletons, with the ten largest covering about 1.5%. About this clone itself: Antigen: not known. Within the sample, other DNA sequences also encode this same CDR3.

Study-level points and caveats: Vaccine recipients surpassed placebo recipients in spike-specific TCR breadth. TCR breadth and depth estimates may have understated total T cell responses.

Germline trimming cut 2 bases from V and 7 bases from J; bases unmatched to any gene: 2. The CDR3 has 12 amino acids. CDR1 is SGHNT, CDR2 YYREEE, per germline (reference sequence). The treatment was: roughly 18 received Ad26.COV2.S at low or high dose, single or two shots; 5 received placebo; per-sample allocation not given. Samples came from day 63 after the first vaccine or placebo injection. This sample comprised peripheral blood, obtained in a trial of Ad26.COV2.S vaccine versus placebo. This sequence originates from a person aged 18 to 59 who received the Ad26.COV2.S COVID-19 vaccine or a placebo. The chain couples TRBV5-4 to TRBJ1-1; 7 bases fit TRBD1. DNA for the CDR3: TGTGCCAGCAGCTTCGGACAGGTTGAAGCTTTCTTT. It specifies CASSFGQVEAFF.